Listed here are 19 T cell receptor beta chains from one sample, sequenced in a study of cytomegalovirus exposure and HLA in healthy donors. In the PCR, 60 Vbeta and 13 Jbeta primers were used. Sequencing was performed with immunoSEQ multiplex PCR; in TCRdb, only in-frame clones are kept and a portion is missing. The data show some 70,000 clones, with around 68% seen just once and about 10% held by the top ten. Specimen: PBMCs. The receptors were gathered from a woman aged 30 to 39 in good health and CMV-seronegative.

The chain couples TRBV19 to TRBJ2-7; the D gene is possibly TRBD1 (6 bases). There are 13 residues in the CDR3. The V and J ends lost 5 bases and 3 bases respectively, with 11 bases between them. Germline V gene lookup returns CDR1 LNHDA and CDR2 SQIVND (reference sequence). CDR3 amino acids: CASSRIQGYEQYF. The CDR3 coding sequence is TGTGCCAGTAGTCGAATACAGGGCTACGAGCAGTACTTC.

The chain couples TRBV2 to TRBJ2-7; D possibly corresponds to TRBD1 (7 bases). The germline CDR1 and CDR2 sequences are SNHLY and FYNNEI. The CDR3 totals 12 residues. Between the trimmed V and J ends, which lost 8 bases and 5 bases, there was a span of 13 bases. CDR3 nucleotide sequence: TGTGCCAGCCGAACAGGGGAGGACGAGCAGTACTTC. Translated, it gives CASRTGEDEQYF.

For the CDR3, the DNA is TGCGCCAGCAGAAAGGAGGACAGGAGTAATGAAAAACTGTTTTTT. This codes for CASRKEDRSNEKLFF. This chain links TRBV5-1 with TRBJ1-4; TRBD1 matches 7 bases. V lost 5 bases to trimming and J lost 4 bases; unmatched junction nucleotides: 8. This CDR3 is 15 amino acids long. CDR1 SGHRS and CDR2 YFSETQ come from the germline V gene.

The rearrangement links TRBV29-1 to TRBJ2-5; 9 bases are a match to TRBD1. J gave up 2 bases and V 3 bases, and 4 bases lay outside the gene matches. The CDR3 runs to 14 residues. Germline V gives CDR1 SQVTM, CDR2 ANQGSEA. This CDR3 reads CSVEGGTGQETQYF. CDR3 bases: TGCAGCGTTGAGGGAGGGACAGGGCAAGAGACCCAGTACTTC.

The V call is TRBV12-5, the J call TRBJ1-3; no reliable D call. Deletions cut 7 bases from V and 4 bases from J, with 11 bases between. CDR1 and CDR2 (germline): LGHNT, FRNRAP. The CDR3 totals 13 residues. CDR3 protein: CASAQFPGNTIYF. Written as DNA, the CDR3 is TGTGCTAGTGCCCAATTCCCCGGAAACACCATATATTTT.

The chain carries TRBV4-2 and TRBJ2-7; 8 bases match TRBD2. V trimming: 1 base; J trimming: 0 bases; junction bases outside the gene matches: 8. The CDR3 totals 17 residues. Germline V lookup: CDR1 LGHNA, CDR2 YNFKEQ. Here the CDR3 reads CASSQAAGAFSSYEQYF. The CDR3 DNA is TGTGCCAGCAGCCAAGCAGCGGGGGCCTTCAGCTCCTACGAGCAGTACTTC.

This chain uses TRBV7-9 with TRBJ1-1, with TRBD1 as a possible D gene (6 bases). CDR1 SEHNR and CDR2 FQNEAQ come from the germline V gene (reference sequence). This CDR3 spans 16 amino acids. Between the trimmed V and J ends, which lost 0 bases and 4 bases, there was a span of 15 bases. The CDR3: CASSLAESGEITEAFF. The CDR3 DNA follows: TGTGCCAGCAGCTTAGCGGAATCAGGGGAGATCACTGAAGCTTTCTTT. Together with reference TRBV7-9 and TRBJ1-1, the CDR3 gives the full variable domain: DTGVSQNPRHKITKRGQNVTFRCDPISEHNRLYWYRQTLGQGPEFLTYFQNEAQLEKSRLLSDRFSAERPKGSFSTLEIQRTEQGDSAMYLCASSLAESGEITEAFFGQGTRLTVV.

The V gene is TRBV29-1, the J gene TRBJ1-2; D gene ambiguous. The germline CDR1 and CDR2 sequences are SQVTM and ANQGSEA. The germline V and J ends were trimmed by 2 bases and 8 bases, with 15 bases remaining between them. The CDR3 is made up of 13 amino acids. CDR3 loop: CSVESGEAGGYTF. In nucleotides, the CDR3 is TGCAGCGTTGAATCAGGTGAGGCGGGAGGCTACACCTTC.

The chain joins TRBV6-5 to TRBJ2-7; 7 positions match TRBD1. Germline assignment: CDR1 MNHEY and CDR2 SVGAGI. The CDR3 length is 15 residues. Trimming removed 2 bases from V and 7 bases from J; junction bases left unmatched: 11. The CDR3 DNA follows: TGTGCCAGCAGTTACGCGACAGGGCTATTAGGGGAGCAGTACTTC. Protein: CASSYATGLLGEQYF.

J is TRBJ1-2 and V is TRBV7-9; TRBD1 matches 7 bases. In germline, CDR1 is SEHNR, CDR2 FQNEAQ (reference sequence). This CDR3 contains 14 residues. V was pared by 7 bases and J by 3 bases, with 8 bases of the junction left unmatched. The CDR3 region is CASTPTGEDYGYTF. The DNA for the CDR3 is TGTGCCAGCACCCCAACAGGGGAGGACTATGGCTACACCTTC.

This clone was observed a handful of times. V is TRBV9 and J is TRBJ1-1, with 7 bases identical to TRBD1. The CDR3 has 14 amino acids. CDR1 is SGDLS, CDR2 YYNGEE, per germline. Trimming cost V 4 bases and J 4 bases; bases outside gene matches: 7. CDR3 amino acids: CASSPDRVGTEAFF. Written as DNA, the CDR3 is TGTGCCAGCAGCCCAGACAGGGTCGGCACTGAAGCTTTCTTT.

This clone was seen only once. J is TRBJ2-3 and V is TRBV30; 11 nucleotides align to TRBD2. The CDR3 spans 16 residues. Trimming at V came to 2 bases and at J to 0 bases, leaving 4 bases not matched to a gene. The germline V gene has CDR1 GTSNPN and CDR2 SVGIG (reference sequence). The CDR3 loop is CAWSPGTSGSTDTQYF. In nucleotides, the CDR3 is TGTGCCTGGAGTCCCGGGACTAGCGGAAGCACAGATACGCAGTATTTT.

CDR3 protein: CASSPRIAGGTDTQYF. The CDR3 DNA follows: TGCGCCAGCAGCCCTCGAATAGCGGGGGGCACAGATACGCAGTATTTT. This chain links TRBV5-1 with TRBJ2-3; 9 positions match TRBD2. The germline CDR1 and CDR2 sequences are SGHRS and YFSETQ. The CDR3 extends over 16 amino acids. Trimming at V came to 4 bases and at J to 1 base, leaving 7 bases not matched to a gene.

The DNA of the CDR3 is TGCGCCAGCAGCCAAGATCGACAGCAAGCTAACTATGGCTACACCTTC. Translation: CASSQDRQQANYGYTF. The J gene is TRBJ1-2, the V gene TRBV4-1, with D tentatively TRBD1 (5 bases). Germline-derived CDR1 and CDR2 are MGHRA and YSYEKL. The CDR3 covers 16 residues. Trimming left V 0 bases short and J 0 bases short, with 11 bases between.

This chain connects TRBV15 to TRBJ1-5; 7 positions match TRBD1. The CDR3 spans 14 residues. Per germline, CDR1 LNHNV and CDR2 YYDKDF (reference sequence). Unmatched junction bases numbered 3, after V lost 0 bases and J lost 7 bases. CDR3 nucleotide sequence: TGTGCCACCAGCAGAGATCTAGGGGGCCAGCCCCAGCATTTT. This sequence encodes CATSRDLGGQPQHF.

The chain carries TRBV6-1 and TRBJ2-2, with TRBD1 matching over 7 bases. The trim removed 5 bases at V and 5 bases at J, leaving 2 bases unmatched. Germline V gene data show CDR1 as MNHNS and CDR2 as SASEGT. This CDR3 has 13 amino acids. The CDR3 loop is CASSPQGTGELFF. The CDR3 nucleotides read TGTGCCAGCAGTCCACAGGGGACCGGGGAGCTGTTTTTT.

As to this clone: Other DNA sequences in this sample translate to the same CDR3. This chain connects TRBV25-1 to TRBJ1-6, with TRBD1 as a possible D gene (6 bases). Deletions cut 2 bases from V and 9 bases from J, with 14 bases between. The CDR3 is 15 amino acids. The germline CDR1 and CDR2 sequences are MGHDK and SYGVNS. This CDR3 is CASSEAGGGSSPLHF. In nucleotides, the CDR3 is TGTGCCAGCAGTGAAGCTGGGGGCGGGAGTTCACCCCTCCACTTT.

Note on this clone: The junction does not match germline at one end; this may be a read error. The chain joins TRBV30 to TRBJ2-3; 11 bases line up with TRBD1. Germline V lookup: CDR1 GTSNPN, CDR2 SVGIG (reference sequence). The CDR3 is 13 amino acids. CDR3 region: CARRGQGADTQYF. The CDR3 DNA reads TGTGCCCGGAGGGGACAGGGGGCAGATACGCAGTATTTT.

V usage is TRBV28 and J usage is TRBJ2-7, with 10 bases fitting TRBD1. The CDR3 runs to 16 residues. Germline V gene data show CDR1 as MDHEN and CDR2 as SYDVKM. The trim removed 3 bases at V and 4 bases at J, leaving 9 bases unmatched. CDR3 in amino acids: CASSLGGGTGVYEQYF. The CDR3 bases are TGTGCCAGCAGTTTGGGGGGCGGGACAGGGGTTTACGAGCAGTACTTC.